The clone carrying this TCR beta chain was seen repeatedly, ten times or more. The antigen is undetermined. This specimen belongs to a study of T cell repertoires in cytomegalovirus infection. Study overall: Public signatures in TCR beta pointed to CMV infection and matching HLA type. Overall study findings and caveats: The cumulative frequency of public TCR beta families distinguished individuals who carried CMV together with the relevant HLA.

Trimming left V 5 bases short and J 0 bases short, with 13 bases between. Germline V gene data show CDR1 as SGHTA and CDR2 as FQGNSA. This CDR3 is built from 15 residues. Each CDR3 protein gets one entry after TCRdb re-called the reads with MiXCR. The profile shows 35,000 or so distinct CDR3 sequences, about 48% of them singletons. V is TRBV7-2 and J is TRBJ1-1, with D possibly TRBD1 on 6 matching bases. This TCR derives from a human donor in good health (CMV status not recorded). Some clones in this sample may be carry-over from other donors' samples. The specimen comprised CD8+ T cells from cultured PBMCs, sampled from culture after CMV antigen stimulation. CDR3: CASSQDSRMNTEAFF. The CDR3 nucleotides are TGTGCCAGCAGCCAGGACAGTCGAATGAACACTGAAGCTTTCTTT.